This T cell receptor beta chain was identified in a study of technical replicates of blood from a handful of donors (dated by TCRdb to 2016 to 2017). This clone was counted a single time. Its antigen is unknown. Base qualities are not recorded, but no much larger clone differs from it by a single base. Receptor amplification or capture employed the immunoSEQ multiplex PCR assay. The table was pulled from immuneACCESS by TCRdb, which kept in-frame rearrangements only. Such tables lose some clones; where checked, under half of the loss comes from unresolved V genes, and the rest has no known cause. The sample table lists about 100,000 clones, about 94% of them with a count of one. The top ten clonotypes cover roughly 0.26% of the sample. Sequences were obtained from T cells isolated from PBMCs. This receptor was taken from a human donor in good health.

The bases read TGCGCCAGCGGGGAATGGGAGGGCCGCCCAGATACGCAGTATTTT. This encodes CASGEWEGRPDTQYF. This chain joins TRBV5-1 to TRBJ2-3, with 7 junctional bases fitting TRBD2. CDR1 and CDR2, looked up from the germline V gene, are SGHRS and YFSETQ. Germline trimming amounts to 7 bases on V and 4 bases on J, with 12 as the count of junction bases outside the gene matches. Including cysteine and phenylalanine, the CDR3 has 15 amino acids. Here the CDR3 DNA is all that survives: 45 bases in frame from base 1.